The clone carrying this T cell receptor beta chain has at least ten counts. The antigen remains unidentified. The data stem from a study of T cells in Graves' hyperthyroidism and ophthalmopathy. Ophthalmopathy cases met thresholds of Clinical Activity Score at least 3, NOSPECS grade at least 4 and duration under 3 months. Exclusions: uncontrolled infection, other autoimmune disease, pregnancy, lactation. Isolation of PBMCs was performed on 8 to 10 ml fresh peripheral blood. From RNA transcripts, TCR beta CDR3 regions were amplified. HTBI primers were employed in a first-round RT-PCR of the TCR CDR3. TCRdb recomputed calls from the multiplex PCR reads with MiXCR, one row per CDR3 protein. The table includes about half a million distinct CDR3 sequences, nearly 20% detected once. Whole-study results and caveats: The model anticipated ophthalmopathy a median about six months pre-onset.

The CDR3 consists of 16 residues. V lost 3 bases and J lost 7; bases outside the gene matches: 11. Germline V CDR1 and CDR2: LGHDT, YNNKEL (reference sequence). Sequenced: blood. The TCR sequence derives from a man aged 35-49 years with Graves' ophthalmopathy. This chain joins TRBV3-1 and TRBJ2-1; 8 bases are shared with TRBD2. CDR3 coding DNA: TGTGCCAGCAGCCACATCCGGGGGGGCACCTGGAATGAGCAGTTCTTC. This translates into CASSHIRGGTWNEQFF.